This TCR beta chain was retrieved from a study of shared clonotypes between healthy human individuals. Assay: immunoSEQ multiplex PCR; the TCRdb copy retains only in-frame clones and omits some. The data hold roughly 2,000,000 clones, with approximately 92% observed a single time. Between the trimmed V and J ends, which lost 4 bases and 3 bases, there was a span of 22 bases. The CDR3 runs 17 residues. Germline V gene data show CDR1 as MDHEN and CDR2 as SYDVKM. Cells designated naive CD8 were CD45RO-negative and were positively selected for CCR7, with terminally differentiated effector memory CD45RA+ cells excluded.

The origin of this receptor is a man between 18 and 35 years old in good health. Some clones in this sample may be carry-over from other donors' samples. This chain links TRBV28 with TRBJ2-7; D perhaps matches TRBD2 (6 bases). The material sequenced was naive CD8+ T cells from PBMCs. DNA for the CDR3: TGTGCCAGCAGTTCCAACCCAGTGGCGGGATACCTCTACGAGCAGTACTTC. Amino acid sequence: CASSSNPVAGYLYEQYF.